These 27 T cell receptor beta chains share one sample of origin, sequenced in a study of T-cell reconstitution after alpha-beta-depleted transplantation in children. Preparation of the TCRbeta library involved a method that used unique molecular identifiers. TCRdb passed the PCR reads through MiXCR, listing each CDR3 protein once. Among roughly 790,000 distinct CDR3 sequences, under 20% were seen once, and the ten largest hold approximately 5%. Material: PBMCs, mostly from graft donor cells, obtained 360 days after TCRalphabeta/CD19-depleted stem cell transplant. Every receptor here comes from a male patient younger than 18 who had a stem cell transplant for acute lymphoblastic leukemia, so the T cells may come from the graft donor.

This clonotype has only a few counts. The genes are TRBV13 and TRBJ2-3, with TRBD1 matching 10 bases. CDR1 and CDR2 (germline): PRHDT, FYEKMQ (reference sequence). The CDR3 length is 16 residues. After removal of 5 bases from V and 3 bases from J, the junction contained 8 bases not matched to a gene. CDR3 bases: TGTGCCAGCAGCCCACAACGGACAGGGGGTACAGATACGCAGTATTTT. It specifies CASSPQRTGGTDTQYF.

Note on this clonotype: At one end, the junction sequence differs from germline, possibly due to a read error. V gene TRBV3-1 combines with J gene TRBJ2-3; D possibly uses TRBD1 or TRBD2 (5 bases each). CDR1 is LGHDT, CDR2 YNNKEL, per germline (reference sequence). The CDR3 spans 15 residues. CDR3 nucleotide sequence: TGTGCCAGCCGCCAAAGGGGCGCGAGGGAAGATACGCAGTATTTT. Protein product: CASRQRGAREDTQYF.

This clonotype was detected only a few times. The rearrangement joins TRBV29-1 to TRBJ2-1; D remains unclear. The CDR3 covers 12 residues. Trimming cost V 2 bases and J 6 bases, with 8 bases left between them. Per the germline V gene, CDR1 is SQVTM and CDR2 is ANQGSEA. CDR3 residues: CSVEFTSNEQFF. Written as DNA, the CDR3 is TGCAGCGTTGAATTTACCTCCAATGAGCAGTTCTTC.

There are many counts of this clonotype. The chain uses TRBV10-3 and TRBJ2-7; 10 bases fit TRBD2. The germline gives CDR1 ENHRY, CDR2 SYGVKD. J was trimmed by 1 base and V by 5 bases; bases with no gene match: 5. This CDR3 is built from 15 residues. The CDR3 DNA reads TGTGCCATCAGTATAGGACTAGCGGTTTCCTACGAGCAGTACTTC. Its translation: CAISIGLAVSYEQYF.

This clonotype came up a few times. The chain uses TRBV4-2 and TRBJ2-7; 7 positions agree with TRBD2. The CDR3 is 17 amino acids. From germline, CDR1 is LGHNA and CDR2 YNFKEQ. With V trimmed by 1 base and J by 4 bases, 13 bases remained unmatched. The CDR3 nucleotides read TGTGCCAGCAGCCAAGTTGTGGGAGGGTTCCCGGCGTACGAGCAGTACTTC. Protein sequence: CASSQVVGGFPAYEQYF.

This clonotype was seen repeatedly, ten times or more. J is TRBJ2-1 and V is TRBV29-1; 10 bases fit TRBD2. Germline CDR1 and CDR2: SQVTM and ANQGSEA. The CDR3 is made up of 18 amino acids. V trimming: 2 bases; J trimming: 3 bases; junction bases outside the gene matches: 13. For the CDR3, the DNA is TGCAGCGTTGAACCTTCGCTAGCGGGAGCGTCCTTCTACAATGAGCAGTTCTTC. Protein sequence: CSVEPSLAGASFYNEQFF.

This clonotype was counted only a few times. The chain employs TRBV7-9 and TRBJ2-7; the D gene is possibly TRBD2 (6 bases). CDR1 and CDR2 from the germline V gene are SEHNR and FQNEAQ (reference sequence). Deletions cut 3 bases from V and 11 bases from J, with 17 bases between. The CDR3 is made up of 13 amino acids. The CDR3 DNA reads TGTGCCAGCAGCTTCGGGCGGGACTTGCCTAAGTACTTC. Translating it yields CASSFGRDLPKYF.

The J gene is TRBJ2-3, the V gene TRBV5-1; D remains unclear. The V end was cut by 1 base, the J end by 6 bases, with 9 bases between. CDR1 is SGHRS, CDR2 YFSETQ, per germline. The CDR3 loop spans 13 amino acids. CDR3 protein: CASSLSLLDTQYF. DNA for the CDR3: TGCGCCAGCAGCTTGTCACTGCTGGATACGCAGTATTTT.

The genes are TRBV12-3 or TRBV12-4 and TRBJ2-1; 13 bases match TRBD2. The CDR3 loop spans 18 amino acids. Unmatched junction bases numbered 10, after V lost 5 bases and J lost 3 bases. The CDR3 is CASSPRTSGSGVYNEQFF. For the CDR3, the DNA is TGTGCCAGCAGTCCCAGGACTAGCGGGAGTGGGGTCTACAATGAGCAGTTCTTC.

The chain joins TRBV13 to TRBJ1-4; D gene unclear. The CDR3 runs to 14 residues. The germline V gene encodes CDR1 PRHDT and CDR2 FYEKMQ (reference sequence). The germline V and J ends were trimmed by 3 bases and 8 bases, with 13 bases remaining between them. Written as DNA, the CDR3 is TGTGCCAGCAGCTTTCTTTCCGGAGAAGAAAAACTGTTTTTT. Amino acids: CASSFLSGEEKLFF.

This clonotype was counted between two and nine times. The chain carries TRBV5-1 and TRBJ2-7, with D tentatively TRBD1 (5 bases). The V and J ends lost 0 bases and 4 bases respectively, with 14 bases between them. The CDR3 length is 15 residues. The germline CDR1 and CDR2 sequences are SGHRS and YFSETQ. The CDR3 nucleotides are TGCGCCAGCAGCTTGGAGGGGCTTAAAGTTTACGAGCAGTACTTC. As protein: CASSLEGLKVYEQYF.

The V and J genes are TRBV6-2 or TRBV6-3 and TRBJ2-3; D remains ambiguous. The CDR3 loop spans 18 amino acids. The V and J ends lost 2 bases and 2 bases respectively, with 20 bases between them. Germline-derived CDR1 and CDR2 are MNHEY and SVGEGT. The CDR3 coding sequence is TGTGCCAGCAGTTACGAACCCCAGCCGACGGTGTTCACAGATACGCAGTATTTT. Residues: CASSYEPQPTVFTDTQYF.

This clonotype was recorded a few times. J is TRBJ2-7 and V is TRBV5-1; perhaps TRBD1 as D (5 bases). This CDR3 has 14 residues. V dropped 2 bases and J dropped 1 base, with 10 bases sitting between them. The germline gives CDR1 SGHRS, CDR2 YFSETQ. The chain's CDR3 is CASSFRTFSYEQYF. CDR3 sequence (DNA): TGCGCCAGCAGCTTCCGGACATTTTCCTACGAGCAGTACTTC.

The rearrangement links TRBV5-1 to TRBJ2-1; 14 bases match TRBD2. The junction had 7 bases not matched to a gene; V was cut back by 3 bases and J by 2 bases. This CDR3 contains 18 residues. Germline V CDR1 and CDR2: SGHRS, YFSETQ. CDR3 coding DNA: TGCGCCAGCAGCTCAGGACTAGCGGGAGGACCTACCTACAATGAGCAGTTCTTC. Translated, it gives CASSSGLAGGPTYNEQFF. Filled out from reference TRBV5-1 and TRBJ2-1, the complete variable domain reads KAGVTQTPRYLIKTRGQQVTLSCSPISGHRSVSWYQQTPGQGLQFLFEYFSETQRNKGNFPGRFSGRQFSNSRSEMNVSTLELGDSALYLCASSSGLAGGPTYNEQFFGPGTRLTVL.

This clonotype appeared a few times. V usage is TRBV7-2 and J usage is TRBJ2-7; possible D gene TRBD1, 6 bases. The germline V gene has CDR1 SGHTA and CDR2 FQGNSA. The V and J ends lost 5 bases and 3 bases respectively, with 17 bases between them. The CDR3 is made up of 15 amino acids. The CDR3 DNA reads TGTGCCAGCAGCCCGGACAGACGATATGTCTACGAGCAGTACTTC. Translated: CASSPDRRYVYEQYF.

The chain joins TRBV5-1 to TRBJ2-2, with 11 bases identical to TRBD2. The CDR3 has 17 residues. V shed 3 bases, J shed 2 bases, and the junction held 6 bases outside the gene matches. Germline loops: CDR1 SGHRS, CDR2 YFSETQ. The CDR3 sequence: CASSSIAGGPNTGELFF. Here the CDR3 DNA reads TGCGCCAGCAGCTCGATAGCGGGAGGGCCTAACACCGGGGAGCTGTTTTTT.

This chain joins TRBV29-1 and TRBJ2-7; weak D call: TRBD2 (5 bases). From germline, CDR1 is SQVTM and CDR2 ANQGSEA. V was shortened by 6 bases and J by 4 bases, with 16 bases between the two germline ends. The CDR3 covers 13 residues. In DNA form, the CDR3 reads TGCAGCGTGCGTTTCGGAGGCAGGTACGAGCAGTACTTC. Its protein is CSVRFGGRYEQYF.

This clonotype was observed a handful of times. The chain uses TRBV7-9 and TRBJ2-7; TRBD2 aligns across 10 bases. There are 16 residues in the CDR3. The ends lost 2 bases at V and 3 bases at J; junction bases unmatched: 7. Germline-derived CDR1 and CDR2 are SEHNR and FQNEAQ (reference sequence). CDR3 residues: CASSLSEREGNYEQYF. The CDR3 region has the DNA TGTGCCAGCAGCTTATCGGAGCGGGAGGGGAACTACGAGCAGTACTTC.

This clonotype came up many times. The V call is TRBV7-9, the J call TRBJ1-5; a possible D gene is TRBD1 (5 bases). The ends were cut back, 4 bases at V and 10 bases at J, with 11 bases in the middle. This CDR3 region has 12 residues. From germline, CDR1 is SEHNR and CDR2 FQNEAQ (reference sequence). The CDR3: CASSSSGKPQHF. DNA for the CDR3: TGTGCCAGCAGCTCCTCAGGGAAACCCCAGCATTTT.

This sequence joins TRBV2 and TRBJ2-3, with TRBD2 identical over 7 bases. Looked up from germline, CDR1 is SNHLY and CDR2 is FYNNEI. Trimming removed 6 bases from V and 2 bases from J; junction bases left unmatched: 11. The CDR3 sequence is 16 residues long. In DNA form, the CDR3 reads TGTGCCAGCAGCCTCGACCGGACTAGGTCCACAGATACGCAGTATTTT. The encoded protein is CASSLDRTRSTDTQYF.

A few counts support this clonotype. The rearrangement joins TRBV5-1 to TRBJ2-6, with D unclear. Between the trimmed V and J ends, which lost 0 bases and 0 bases, there was a span of 16 bases. The CDR3 runs to 19 residues. Per germline, CDR1 SGHRS and CDR2 YFSETQ. The CDR3 reads CASSLVGSEISSGANVLTF. CDR3 bases: TGCGCCAGCAGCTTGGTGGGCAGCGAGATCAGCTCTGGGGCCAACGTCCTGACTTTC.

Only a few counts were recorded for this clonotype. The chain employs TRBV20-1 and TRBJ2-7; no clear D gene. The V and J ends lost 6 bases and 5 bases respectively, with 11 bases between them. The germline gives CDR1 DFQATT, CDR2 SNEGSKA (reference sequence). The CDR3 extends over 11 amino acids. Here the CDR3 reads CSAPRPHEQYF. For the CDR3, the DNA is TGCAGTGCCCCTCGGCCCCACGAGCAGTACTTC.

The V gene is TRBV15, the J gene TRBJ2-2, with D perhaps being TRBD1 or TRBD2 (5 bases each). Trimming removed 3 bases from V and 2 bases from J, with 16 bases in between. This CDR3 comprises 17 residues. Germline V CDR1 and CDR2: LNHNV, YYDKDF (reference sequence). CDR3 residues: CATSRGPGTLNTGELFF. The CDR3 DNA is TGTGCCACCAGCAGGGGGCCCGGGACCCTTAACACCGGGGAGCTGTTTTTT.

The sample holds a few counts of this clonotype. The chain uses TRBV5-1 and TRBJ2-1; D is uncertain. Looked up from germline, CDR1 is SGHRS and CDR2 is YFSETQ. V lost 0 bases to trimming and J lost 6 bases, with 13 bases between them. The CDR3 spans 15 residues. This CDR3 is CASSLASRSGNEQFF. The CDR3, as DNA: TGCGCCAGCAGCTTGGCTTCTAGATCGGGCAATGAGCAGTTCTTC.

The sample holds a few counts of this clonotype. V is TRBV5-1 and J is TRBJ2-7, with TRBD2 identical over 7 bases. The J segment lost 2 bases and the V segment lost 1 base, leaving 6 bases of the junction unmatched. The CDR3 length is 15 residues. Germline V CDR1 and CDR2: SGHRS, YFSETQ. This CDR3 reads CASSLPPSGPYEQYF. In DNA form, the CDR3 reads TGCGCCAGCAGCTTGCCTCCTAGCGGTCCCTACGAGCAGTACTTC.

This chain joins TRBV20-1 and TRBJ1-4, with D hard to call. CDR1 and CDR2 (germline): DFQATT, SNEGSKA (reference sequence). Trimming stripped 3 bases from V and 5 bases from J, with 16 bases between. The CDR3 spans 15 residues. CDR3 coding DNA: TGCAGTGCTAGGTCCGCTGCAGGCCTCAATGAAAAACTGTTTTTT. Translating it yields CSARSAAGLNEKLFF.

The rearrangement links TRBV10-2 to TRBJ2-5; 7 bases agree with TRBD2. The CDR3 has 18 amino acids. Losses at the gene ends were 0 bases for V and 5 bases for J; bases not matched to a gene: 15. Germline loops: CDR1 WSHSY, CDR2 SAAADI. In DNA form, the CDR3 reads TGCGCCAGCAGTGAGTCGACTACTAGCTGGGAGGGAAGGGAGACCCAGTACTTC. Translation gives CASSESTTSWEGRETQYF.